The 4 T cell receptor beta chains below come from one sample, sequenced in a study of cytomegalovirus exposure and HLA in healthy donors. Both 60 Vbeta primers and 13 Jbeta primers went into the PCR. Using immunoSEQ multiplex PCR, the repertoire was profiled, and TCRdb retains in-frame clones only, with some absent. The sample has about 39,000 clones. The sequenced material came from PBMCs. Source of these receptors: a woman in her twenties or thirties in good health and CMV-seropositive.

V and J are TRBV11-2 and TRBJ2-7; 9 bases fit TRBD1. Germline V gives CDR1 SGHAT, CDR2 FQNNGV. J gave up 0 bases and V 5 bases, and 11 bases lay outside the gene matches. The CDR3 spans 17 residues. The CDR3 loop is CASSPGQDRGPSYEQYF. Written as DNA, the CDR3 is TGTGCCAGCAGCCCCGGGCAGGACAGGGGTCCCTCCTACGAGCAGTACTTC.

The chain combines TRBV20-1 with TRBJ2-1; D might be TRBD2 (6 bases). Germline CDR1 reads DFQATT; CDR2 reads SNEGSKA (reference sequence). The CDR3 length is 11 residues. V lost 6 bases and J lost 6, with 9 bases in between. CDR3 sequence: CSAPTSNEQFF. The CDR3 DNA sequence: TGCAGTGCGCCGACTAGCAATGAGCAGTTCTTC.

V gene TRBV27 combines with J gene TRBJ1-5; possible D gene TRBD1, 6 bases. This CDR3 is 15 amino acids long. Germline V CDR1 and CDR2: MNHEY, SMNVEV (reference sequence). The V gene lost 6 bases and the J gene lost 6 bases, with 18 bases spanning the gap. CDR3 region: CASSILQGDIQPQHF. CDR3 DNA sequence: TGTGCCAGCAGCATTTTACAGGGTGATATTCAGCCCCAGCATTTT.

CDR3 region: CASSASGHNYNEQFF. CDR3 nucleotide sequence: TGTGCCAGCAGCGCTAGCGGCCACAACTACAATGAGCAGTTCTTC. V usage is TRBV9 and J usage is TRBJ2-1; 7 positions match TRBD2. CDR1 and CDR2 from the germline V gene are SGDLS and YYNGEE. The CDR3 has 15 amino acids. V dropped 3 bases and J dropped 3; count of bases not matched to a gene: 6.